The 6 T cell receptor beta chains listed next were all sequenced from one sample in a study of CD4 T cells in relation to SARS-CoV-2 and coronaviruses. These receptors' antigens are unknown. Before the COVID-19 pandemic, during about 2011-2019, CD4+ T cells were taken from unexposed donors. Isolation of CD4+ T cells took place after about eleven days in culture. Here immunoSEQ multiplex PCR was the method, and the copy in TCRdb shows in-frame clones only, minus some. Seen here are fewer than 20,000 clones, 60% to 80% observed once, and the top ten hold around 9.7%. The sample taken for sequencing was CD4+ T cells from PBMCs, cultured in vitro. These receptors all stem from a human donor in good health.

The CDR3 here is CASSVGLANTGELFF. CDR3 coding DNA: TGTGCCAGCAGTGTCGGCCTCGCGAACACCGGGGAGCTGTTTTTT. This chain links TRBV6-4 with TRBJ2-2, with D hard to call. V dropped 4 bases and J dropped 0 bases, with 9 bases sitting between them. The CDR3 has 15 residues. Germline CDR1 reads MRHNA; CDR2 reads SNTAGT.

This clone was detected a few times. J is TRBJ2-1 and V is TRBV5-1; weak D call: TRBD2 (5 bases). The germline CDR1 and CDR2 sequences are SGHRS and YFSETQ. The ends were cut back, 1 base at V and 5 bases at J, with 13 bases in the middle. This CDR3 region has 15 residues. For the CDR3, the DNA is TGCGCCAGCAGCTTGAACTTCCGGGAAGACAATGAGCAGTTCTTC. Residues: CASSLNFREDNEQFF.

The V gene is TRBV30, the J gene TRBJ1-2; D perhaps matches TRBD1 (5 bases). With 5 bases removed from V and 0 bases from J, the gap between germline ends came to 10 bases. The CDR3 has 13 amino acids. Looked up from germline, CDR1 is GTSNPN and CDR2 is SVGIG (reference sequence). Here the CDR3 reads CAWLDRANYGYTF. CDR3 nucleotide sequence: TGTGCCTGGCTCGACAGAGCTAACTATGGCTACACCTTC.

V usage is TRBV27 and J usage is TRBJ2-7; 9 nucleotides match TRBD1. V was clipped by 7 bases and J by 7 bases; unmatched bases: 14. This CDR3 is built from 15 residues. Germline loops: CDR1 MNHEY, CDR2 SMNVEV (reference sequence). As DNA, the CDR3 is TGTGCCAGCACCCCGTTGGGGACAGGGAAGTTTGAGCAGTACTTC. Translation gives CASTPLGTGKFEQYF.

In this sample, this clone turned up once. This chain uses TRBV3-1 (or the pseudogene TRBV3-2) with TRBJ1-1, with D unclear. V was cut by 0 bases and J by 4 bases, with 9 bases left in between. CDR1 LGHDT and CDR2 YNNKEL come from the germline V gene (reference sequence). The CDR3 runs to 14 residues. CDR3 nucleotides: TGTGCCAGCAGCCAAGAACCGAGGAGCACTGAAGCTTTCTTT. Encoded protein: CASSQEPRSTEAFF.

The chain employs TRBV19 and TRBJ1-3; possibly TRBD1 for D (6 bases). V lost 7 bases to trimming and J lost 4 bases, with 11 bases between them. Germline V CDR1 and CDR2: LNHDA, SQIVND (reference sequence). The CDR3 contains 13 residues. This chain's CDR3 is CASTQGIGNTIYF. DNA for the CDR3: TGTGCCAGTACCCAGGGGATAGGAAACACCATATATTTT. Filled out from reference TRBV19 and TRBJ1-3, the complete variable domain reads DGGITQSPKYLFRKEGQNVTLSCEQNLNHDAMYWYRQDPGQGLRLIYYSQIVNDFQKGDIAEGYSVSREKKESFPLTVTSAQKNPTAFYLCASTQGIGNTIYFGEGSWLTVV.